At least ten counts were recorded for the clone carrying this TCR beta chain. The sample comes from a study of T cells after yellow fever vaccination. For the study at large: Preparing low-cell-number fractions relied on SMART-Seq v4 Ultra Low Input.

The CDR3 is made up of 15 amino acids. V gave up 2 bases and J gave up 6 bases, with 14 bases separating them. CDR1 MNHEY and CDR2 SMNVEV come from the germline V gene (reference sequence). As TCR cDNA was made by 5'RACE template switching, a universal primer site and UMIs were added. MiXCR, run by TCRdb on the 5' RACE reads, gives a single entry per CDR3 protein. Here the sample spans 140,000 to 150,000 distinct CDR3 sequences, about 6.2% being singletons. The chain carries TRBV27 and TRBJ2-1; TRBD2 might be the D (5 bases). This TCR derives from a man under 40 who received the YFV17D yellow fever vaccine. Sample: CD4+ T cells sorted from PBMCs, taken 10 days after the yellow fever booster vaccination. The CDR3 protein is CASSLAGLPANEQFF. The CDR3 bases are TGTGCCAGCAGTTTAGCCGGACTGCCGGCCAATGAGCAGTTCTTC.